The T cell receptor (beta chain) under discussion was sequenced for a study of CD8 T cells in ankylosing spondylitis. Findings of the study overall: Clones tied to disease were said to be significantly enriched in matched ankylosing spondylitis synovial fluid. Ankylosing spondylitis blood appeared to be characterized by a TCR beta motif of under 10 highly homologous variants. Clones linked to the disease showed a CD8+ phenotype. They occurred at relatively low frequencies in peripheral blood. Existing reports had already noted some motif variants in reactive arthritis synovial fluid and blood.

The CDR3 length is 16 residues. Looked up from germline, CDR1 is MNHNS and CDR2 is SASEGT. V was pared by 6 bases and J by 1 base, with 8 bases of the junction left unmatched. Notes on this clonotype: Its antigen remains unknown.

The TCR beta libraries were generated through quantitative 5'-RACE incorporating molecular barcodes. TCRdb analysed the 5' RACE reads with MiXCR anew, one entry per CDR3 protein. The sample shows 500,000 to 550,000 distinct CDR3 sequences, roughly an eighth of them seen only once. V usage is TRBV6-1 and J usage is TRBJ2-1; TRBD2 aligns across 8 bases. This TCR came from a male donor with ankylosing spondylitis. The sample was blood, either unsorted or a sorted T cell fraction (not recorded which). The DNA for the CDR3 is TGTGCCAGCAGCGGGAGGGGGGCCAGTTCCTACAATGAGCAGTTCTTC. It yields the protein CASSGRGASSYNEQFF.